A selection of T cell receptor beta chains follows, all from one sample in a study of blood T cell repertoires in COVID-19. Only in-frame clones appear in the TCRdb table, and some are missing; sequencing was by immunoSEQ multiplex PCR. This table holds under 300,000 clones, 70% to 90% found once. Input material: peripheral blood. Source of these receptors: a woman in her seventies with active or convalescent COVID-19. Both conserved end residues are part of each CDR3. D genes are given only for firm matches. The size field is filled for only some rows; it gives once, few, many or a size class.

>-|TRBV20-1|TRBJ2-5|-
CSAHRETQYF
TGCAGTGCCCACAGAGAGACCCAGTACTTC
>-|TRBV11-2|TRBJ2-1|TRBD1
CASSSRQGHEQFF
TGTGCCAGCAGCTCCCGACAGGGACATGAGCAGTTCTTC
>-|TRBV10-3|TRBJ2-7|-
CAISEMANEQYF
TGTGCCATCAGTGAGATGGCCAACGAGCAGTACTTC
>-|TRBV6-6|TRBJ2-2|TRBD2
CASREGLARAGELFF
TGTGCCAGCAGGGAGGGACTAGCGAGAGCCGGGGAGCTGTTTTTT
>-|TRBV5-1|TRBJ2-7|-
CASSFGVVPSSYEQYF
TGCGCCAGCAGCTTCGGGGTGGTCCCGAGCTCCTACGAGCAGTACTTC
>-|TRBV5-1|TRBJ2-5|-
CASSSLTVETQYF
TGCGCCAGCAGCTCGTTGACAGTGGAGACCCAGTACTTC
>-|TRBV11-2|TRBJ2-7|-
CASSLASSYEQYF
TGTGCCAGCAGCTTGGCCTCCTCCTACGAGCAGTACTTC
>-|TRBV11-3|TRBJ2-2|-
CASSLGRGSGELFF
TGTGCCAGCAGCTTAGGACGGGGATCCGGGGAGCTGTTTTTT
>-|TRBV7-2|TRBJ2-7|-
CASSQRQRSEQYF
TGTGCCAGCAGCCAACGTCAACGTAGCGAGCAGTACTTC
>-|TRBV5-1|TRBJ1-1|-
CASSLASSGHPAFF
TGCGCCAGCAGCTTGGCCTCCTCAGGACACCCAGCTTTCTTT
>-|TRBV5-6|TRBJ2-4|-
CASSLRLMRAENIQYF
TGTGCCAGCAGCTTAAGATTAATGAGGGCTGAAAACATTCAGTACTTC
>once|TRBV6-2/TRBV6-3|TRBJ2-5|-
CASSRGTEQETQYF
TGTGCCAGCAGCCGCGGGACAGAGCAAGAGACCCAGTACTTC
>-|TRBV7-8|TRBJ1-1|-
CASSLAPRSRATNMNTEAFF
TGTGCCAGCAGCTTAGCGCCCCGCTCGAGGGCGACGAACATGAACACTGAAGCTTTCTTT
>-|TRBV29-1|TRBJ2-7|-
CSVEEGPSREQYF
TGCAGCGTTGAAGAGGGCCCATCACGGGAGCAGTACTTC
>-|TRBV19|TRBJ1-3|-
CASHEGNTIYF
TGTGCCTCCCACGAGGGAAACACCATATATTTT
>-|TRBV7-8|TRBJ2-2|-
CASRLTAGNTGELFF
TGTGCCAGCAGACTCACTGCAGGGAACACCGGGGAGCTGTTTTTT
>-|TRBV29-1|TRBJ2-1|-
CSVYRDRNEQFF
TGCAGCGTTTACAGGGACCGCAATGAGCAGTTCTTC
>once|TRBV2|TRBJ1-4|-
CASKGSGNEKLFF
TGTGCCAGCAAAGGGAGCGGGAATGAAAAACTGTTTTTT
>-|TRBV19|TRBJ1-5|-
CAISTGVGNQPQHF
TGTGCCATCTCGACAGGTGTTGGGAATCAGCCCCAGCATTTT
>once|TRBV10-3|TRBJ2-7|-
CAISESSRSHPSSYEQYF
TGTGCCATCAGTGAGTCCTCCCGGAGTCATCCTAGCTCCTACGAGCAGTACTTC
>-|TRBV11-2|TRBJ1-1|-
CASSLGRRVGTEAFF
TGTGCCAGCAGCTTGGGCCGGAGGGTGGGGACTGAAGCTTTCTTT
>-|TRBV4-2|TRBJ1-4|-
CASSQETRGEKLFF
TGTGCCAGCAGCCAAGAGACCCGCGGGGAAAAACTGTTTTTT
>-|TRBV5-1|TRBJ2-1|-
CASSLDGAPYNEQFF
TGCGCCAGCAGCTTGGATGGGGCGCCCTACAATGAGCAGTTCTTC
>once|TRBV11-2|TRBJ2-5|TRBD2
CASSLGLAGGTAQYF
TGTGCCAGCAGCTTAGGACTAGCGGGGGGGACGGCCCAGTACTTC
>-|TRBV9|TRBJ2-7|TRBD2
CASSVGGSYEQYF
TGTGCCAGCAGCGTCGGGGGGTCGTACGAGCAGTACTTC
>once|TRBV19|TRBJ1-5|-
CASSSETGGINQPQHF
TGTGCCAGTTCTTCTGAGACAGGTGGAATCAATCAGCCCCAGCATTTT
>-|TRBV6-5|TRBJ2-7|TRBD2
CASIREGEQYF
TGTGCCAGCATCCGGGAGGGCGAGCAGTACTTC
>few|TRBV7-3|TRBJ2-3|TRBD2
CASSLRGGTDTQYF
TGTGCCAGCAGCTTACGGGGGGGCACAGATACGCAGTATTTT
>-|TRBV10-3|TRBJ2-2|TRBD1
CATKFGTGRTGELFF
TGTGCCACCAAATTCGGGACAGGGCGAACCGGGGAGCTGTTTTTT
>-|TRBV5-5|TRBJ2-3|TRBD1
CASSYDLGQMQYF
TGTGCCAGCAGCTATGATCTGGGACAGATGCAGTATTTT
>-|TRBV9|TRBJ1-2|TRBD1
CASSGQGADGYTF
TGTGCCAGCAGCGGACAGGGGGCCGATGGCTACACCTTC
>-|TRBV18|TRBJ2-3|TRBD2
CASSPLMTSGGTDTQYF
TGTGCCAGCTCACCCCTAATGACTAGCGGGGGGACAGATACGCAGTATTTT